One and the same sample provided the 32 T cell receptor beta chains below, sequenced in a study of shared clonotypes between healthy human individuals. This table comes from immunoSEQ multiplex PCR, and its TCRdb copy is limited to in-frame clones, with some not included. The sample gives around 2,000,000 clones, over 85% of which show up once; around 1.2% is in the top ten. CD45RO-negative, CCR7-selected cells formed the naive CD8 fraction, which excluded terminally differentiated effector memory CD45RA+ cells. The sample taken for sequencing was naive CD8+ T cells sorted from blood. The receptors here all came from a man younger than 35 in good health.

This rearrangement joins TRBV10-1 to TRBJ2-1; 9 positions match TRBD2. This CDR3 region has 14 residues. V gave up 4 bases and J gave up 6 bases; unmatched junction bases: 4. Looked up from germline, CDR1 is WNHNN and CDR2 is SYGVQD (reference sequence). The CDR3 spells CASSGGTSPNEQFF. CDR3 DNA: TGCGCCAGCAGTGGGGGGACTAGCCCCAATGAGCAGTTCTTC.

The CDR3 nucleotides read TGTGCCAGCAGTGTTCCCGGTTACAATGAGCAGTTCTTC. Its translation: CASSVPGYNEQFF. The rearrangement uses TRBV2 and TRBJ2-1; D gene ambiguous. Germline CDR1 is SNHLY and CDR2 is FYNNEI. Trimming stripped 4 bases from V and 4 bases from J, with 8 bases between. CDR3 size: 13 residues.

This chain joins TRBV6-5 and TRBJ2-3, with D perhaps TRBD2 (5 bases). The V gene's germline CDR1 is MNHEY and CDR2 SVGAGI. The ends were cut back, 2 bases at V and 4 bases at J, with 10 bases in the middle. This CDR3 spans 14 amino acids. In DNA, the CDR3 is TGTGCCAGCAGTTACGGGAGCTACGCAGATACGCAGTATTTT. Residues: CASSYGSYADTQYF.

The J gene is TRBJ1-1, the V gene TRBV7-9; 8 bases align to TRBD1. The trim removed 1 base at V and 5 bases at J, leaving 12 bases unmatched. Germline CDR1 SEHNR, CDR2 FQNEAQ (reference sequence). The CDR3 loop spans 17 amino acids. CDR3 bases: TGTGCCAGCAGCTTAGGAGTCCAGGGGGCAGGACGGACTGAAGCTTTCTTT. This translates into CASSLGVQGAGRTEAFF.

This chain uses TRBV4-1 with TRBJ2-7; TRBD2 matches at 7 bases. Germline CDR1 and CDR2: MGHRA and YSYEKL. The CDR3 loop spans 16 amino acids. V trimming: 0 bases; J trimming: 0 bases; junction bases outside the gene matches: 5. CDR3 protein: CASSQESSGFSYEQYF. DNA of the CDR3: TGCGCCAGCAGCCAAGAGTCTAGCGGTTTCTCCTACGAGCAGTACTTC.

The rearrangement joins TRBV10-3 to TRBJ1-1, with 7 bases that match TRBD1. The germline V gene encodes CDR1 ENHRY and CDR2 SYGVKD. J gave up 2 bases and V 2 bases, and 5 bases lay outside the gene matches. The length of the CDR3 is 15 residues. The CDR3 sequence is CAISELQGGNTEAFF. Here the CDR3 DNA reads TGTGCCATCAGTGAGCTCCAGGGGGGCAACACTGAAGCTTTCTTT.

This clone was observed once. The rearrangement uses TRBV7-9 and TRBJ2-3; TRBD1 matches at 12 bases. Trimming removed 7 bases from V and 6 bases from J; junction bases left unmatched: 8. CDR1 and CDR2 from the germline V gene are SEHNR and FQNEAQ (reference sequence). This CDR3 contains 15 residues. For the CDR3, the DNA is TGTGCCAGCACCCCATGGGACAGGGGGCTGGATACGCAGTATTTT. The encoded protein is CASTPWDRGLDTQYF.

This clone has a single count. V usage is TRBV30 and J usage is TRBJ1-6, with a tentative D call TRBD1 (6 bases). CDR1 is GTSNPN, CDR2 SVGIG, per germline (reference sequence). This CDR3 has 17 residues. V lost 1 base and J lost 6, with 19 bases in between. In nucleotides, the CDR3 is TGTGCCTGGAGTGGGGAGAGGGACACCGGGGTTAATTCACCCCTCCACTTT. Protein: CAWSGERDTGVNSPLHF.

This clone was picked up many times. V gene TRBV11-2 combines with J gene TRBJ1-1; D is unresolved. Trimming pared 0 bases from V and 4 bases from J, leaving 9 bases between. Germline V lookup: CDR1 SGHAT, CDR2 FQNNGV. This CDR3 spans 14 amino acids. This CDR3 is CASSLDPAGTEAFF. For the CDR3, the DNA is TGTGCCAGCAGCTTAGATCCAGCCGGCACTGAAGCTTTCTTT. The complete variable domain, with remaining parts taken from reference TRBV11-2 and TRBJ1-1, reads EAGVAQSPRYKIIEKRQSVAFWCNPISGHATLYWYQQILGQGPKLLIQFQNNGVVDDSQLPKDRFSAERLKGVDSTLKIQPAKLEDSAVYLCASSLDPAGTEAFFGQGTRLTVV.

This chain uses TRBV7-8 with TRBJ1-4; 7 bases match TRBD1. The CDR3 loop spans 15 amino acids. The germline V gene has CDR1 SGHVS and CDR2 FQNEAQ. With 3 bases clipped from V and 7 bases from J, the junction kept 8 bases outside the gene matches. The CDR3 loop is CASSLIGGASEKLFF. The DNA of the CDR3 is TGTGCCAGCAGCTTGATAGGGGGCGCGAGTGAAAAACTGTTTTTT. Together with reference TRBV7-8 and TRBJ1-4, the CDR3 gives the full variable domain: GAGVSQSPRYKVAKRGQDVALRCDPISGHVSLFWYQQALGQGPEFLTYFQNEAQLDKSGLPSDRFFAERPEGSVSTLKIQRTQQEDSAVYLCASSLIGGASEKLFFGSGTQLSVL.

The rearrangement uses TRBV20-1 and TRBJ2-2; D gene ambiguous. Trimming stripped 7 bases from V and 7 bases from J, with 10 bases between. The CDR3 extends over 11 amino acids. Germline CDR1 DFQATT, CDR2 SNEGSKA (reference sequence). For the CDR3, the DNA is TGCAGTGGTGGGCGAGACGGGGAGCTGTTTTTT. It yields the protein CSGGRDGELFF.

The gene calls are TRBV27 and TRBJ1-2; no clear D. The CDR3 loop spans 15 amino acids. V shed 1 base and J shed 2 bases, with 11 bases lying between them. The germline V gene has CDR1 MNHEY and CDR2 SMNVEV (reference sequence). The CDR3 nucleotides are TGTGCCAGCAGTTTATTCCCCTGGTCCAACTATGGCTACACCTTC. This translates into CASSLFPWSNYGYTF.

CDR3 amino acids: CATSGTVSGNTIYF. The CDR3 DNA reads TGTGCCACCTCCGGGACAGTCTCTGGAAACACCATATATTTT. The rearrangement uses TRBV28 and TRBJ1-3, with 7 positions matching TRBD1. The CDR3 runs 14 residues. Per germline, CDR1 MDHEN and CDR2 SYDVKM. The V gene end was trimmed by 10 bases and the J gene end by 0 bases; junction bases not matched to a gene: 6.

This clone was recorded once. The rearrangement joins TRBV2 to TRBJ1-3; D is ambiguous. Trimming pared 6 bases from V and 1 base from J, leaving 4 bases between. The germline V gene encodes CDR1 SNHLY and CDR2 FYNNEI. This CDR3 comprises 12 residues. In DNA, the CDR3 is TGTGCCAGCAGGGAATCTGGAAACACCATATATTTT. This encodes CASRESGNTIYF.

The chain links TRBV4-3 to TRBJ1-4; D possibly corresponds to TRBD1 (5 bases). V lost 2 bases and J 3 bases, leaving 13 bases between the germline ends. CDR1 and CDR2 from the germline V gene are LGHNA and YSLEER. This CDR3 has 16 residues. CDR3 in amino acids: CASSQRSGGANEKLFF. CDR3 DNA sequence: TGCGCCAGCAGCCAAAGATCCGGGGGTGCTAATGAAAAACTGTTTTTT.

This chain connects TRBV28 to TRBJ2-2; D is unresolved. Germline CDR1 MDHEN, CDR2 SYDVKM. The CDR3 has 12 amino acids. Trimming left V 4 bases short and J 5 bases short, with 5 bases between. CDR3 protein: CASSSFTGELFF. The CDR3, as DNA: TGTGCCAGCAGTTCCTTTACCGGGGAGCTGTTTTTT.

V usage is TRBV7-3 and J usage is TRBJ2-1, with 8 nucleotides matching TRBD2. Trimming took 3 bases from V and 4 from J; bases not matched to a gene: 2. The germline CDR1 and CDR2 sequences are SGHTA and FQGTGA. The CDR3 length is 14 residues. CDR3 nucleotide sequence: TGTGCCAGCAGCTTGGCTAGCGGGTACAATGAGCAGTTCTTC. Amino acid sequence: CASSLASGYNEQFF.

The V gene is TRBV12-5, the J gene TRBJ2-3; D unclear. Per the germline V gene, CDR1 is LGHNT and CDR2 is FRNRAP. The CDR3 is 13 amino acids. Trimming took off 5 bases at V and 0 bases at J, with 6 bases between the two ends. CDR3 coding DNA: TGTGCTAGTGGTCTAGACAGCACAGATACGCAGTATTTT. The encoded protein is CASGLDSTDTQYF.

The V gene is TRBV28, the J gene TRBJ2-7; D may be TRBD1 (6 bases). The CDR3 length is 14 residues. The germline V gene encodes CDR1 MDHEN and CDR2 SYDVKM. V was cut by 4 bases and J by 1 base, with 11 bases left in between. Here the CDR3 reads CASSYNQGSYEQYF. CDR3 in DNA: TGTGCCAGCAGTTACAACCAGGGGTCCTACGAGCAGTACTTC.

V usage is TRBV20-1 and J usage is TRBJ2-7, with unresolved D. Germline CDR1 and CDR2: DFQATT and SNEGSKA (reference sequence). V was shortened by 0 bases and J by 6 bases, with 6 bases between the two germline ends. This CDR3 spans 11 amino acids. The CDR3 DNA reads TGCAGTGCTAGAGACGGGCCCGAGCAGTACTTC. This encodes CSARDGPEQYF.

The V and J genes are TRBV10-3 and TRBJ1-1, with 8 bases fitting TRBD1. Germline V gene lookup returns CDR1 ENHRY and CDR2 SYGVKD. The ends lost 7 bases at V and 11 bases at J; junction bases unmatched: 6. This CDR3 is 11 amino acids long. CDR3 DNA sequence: TGTGCCATCACGGGGACAGGAGGCGCTTTCTTT. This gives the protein CAITGTGGAFF.

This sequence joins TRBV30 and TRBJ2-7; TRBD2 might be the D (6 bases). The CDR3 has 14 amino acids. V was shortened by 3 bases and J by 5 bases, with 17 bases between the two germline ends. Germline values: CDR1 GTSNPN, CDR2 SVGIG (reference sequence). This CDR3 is CAWSLGSGLNEQYF. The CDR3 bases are TGTGCCTGGAGCTTAGGGAGCGGGCTCAACGAGCAGTACTTC.

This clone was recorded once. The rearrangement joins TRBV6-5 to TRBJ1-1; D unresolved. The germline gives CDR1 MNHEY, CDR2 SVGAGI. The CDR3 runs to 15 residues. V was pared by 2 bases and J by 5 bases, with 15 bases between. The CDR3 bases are TGTGCCAGCAGTTACCGTTCCCCCCTTCAGACTGAAGCTTTCTTT. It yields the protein CASSYRSPLQTEAFF.

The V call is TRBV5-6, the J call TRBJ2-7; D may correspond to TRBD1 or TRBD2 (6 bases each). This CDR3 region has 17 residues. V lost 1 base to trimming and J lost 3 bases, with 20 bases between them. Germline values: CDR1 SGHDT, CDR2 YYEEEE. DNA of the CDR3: TGTGCCAGCAGCTTGTATCCGGGACACGGGGGAATCTACGAGCAGTACTTC. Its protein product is CASSLYPGHGGIYEQYF.

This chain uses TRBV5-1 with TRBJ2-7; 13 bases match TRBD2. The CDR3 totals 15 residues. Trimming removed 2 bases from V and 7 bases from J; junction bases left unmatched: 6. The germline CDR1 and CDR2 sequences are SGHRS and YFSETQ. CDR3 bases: TGCGCCAGCAGCTTCGGACTAGCGGGAGTCTGGGAGCAGTACTTC. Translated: CASSFGLAGVWEQYF.

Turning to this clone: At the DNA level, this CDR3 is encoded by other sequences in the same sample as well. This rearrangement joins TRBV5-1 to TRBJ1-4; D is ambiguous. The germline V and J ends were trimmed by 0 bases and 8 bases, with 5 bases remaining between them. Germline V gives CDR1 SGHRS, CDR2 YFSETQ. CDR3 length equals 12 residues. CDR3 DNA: TGCGCCAGCAGCTTGGAATCGGAAAAACTGTTTTTT. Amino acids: CASSLESEKLFF.

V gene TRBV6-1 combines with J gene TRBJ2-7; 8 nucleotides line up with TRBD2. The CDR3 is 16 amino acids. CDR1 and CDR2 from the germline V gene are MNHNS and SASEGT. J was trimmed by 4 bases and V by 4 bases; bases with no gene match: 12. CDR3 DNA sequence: TGTGCCAGCAGTGCCAGCGGGGGCCCTTCGACGTACGAGCAGTACTTC. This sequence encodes CASSASGGPSTYEQYF.

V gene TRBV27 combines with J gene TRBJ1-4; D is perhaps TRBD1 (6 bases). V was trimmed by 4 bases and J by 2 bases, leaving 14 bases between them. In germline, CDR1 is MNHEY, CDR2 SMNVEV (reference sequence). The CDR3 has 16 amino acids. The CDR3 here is CASSWGASITNEKLFF. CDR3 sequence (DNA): TGTGCCAGCAGTTGGGGGGCTTCTATTACTAATGAAAAACTGTTTTTT.

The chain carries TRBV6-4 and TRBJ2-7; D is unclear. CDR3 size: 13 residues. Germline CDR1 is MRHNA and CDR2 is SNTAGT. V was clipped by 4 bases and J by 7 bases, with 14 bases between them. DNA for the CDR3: TGTGCCAGCAGTGGAGAACAGCCGCGGGAGCAGTACTTC. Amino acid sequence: CASSGEQPREQYF.

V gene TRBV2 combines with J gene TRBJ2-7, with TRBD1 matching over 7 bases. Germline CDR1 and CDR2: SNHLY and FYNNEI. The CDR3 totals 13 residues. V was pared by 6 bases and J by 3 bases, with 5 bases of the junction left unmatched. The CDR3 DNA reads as TGTGCCAGCAGGCCGGGACAGTACTACGAGCAGTACTTC. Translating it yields CASRPGQYYEQYF.

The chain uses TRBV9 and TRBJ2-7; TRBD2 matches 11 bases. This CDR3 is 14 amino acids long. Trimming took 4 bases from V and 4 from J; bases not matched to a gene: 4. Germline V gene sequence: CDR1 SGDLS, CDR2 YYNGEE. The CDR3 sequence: CASSSGLAEYEQYF. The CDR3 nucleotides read TGTGCCAGCAGCTCGGGACTAGCGGAATACGAGCAGTACTTC.

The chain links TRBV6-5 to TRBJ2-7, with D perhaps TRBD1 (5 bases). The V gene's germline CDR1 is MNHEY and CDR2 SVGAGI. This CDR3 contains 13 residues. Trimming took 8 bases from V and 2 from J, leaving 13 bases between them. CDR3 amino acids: CASQATVAYEQYF. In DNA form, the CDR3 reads TGTGCCAGCCAAGCGACAGTAGCCTACGAGCAGTACTTC.